A selection of T cell receptor beta chains follows, all from one sample in a study of blood T cell repertoires in COVID-19. Profiled with immunoSEQ multiplex PCR; TCRdb holds only in-frame clones, not every one. The profile covers around 300,000 clones, with roughly 87% appearing a single time and 10% to 15% taken by the ten largest. The sequenced sample consisted of peripheral blood. The receptor set was obtained from a human donor in a cohort sampled during active COVID-19. Both conserved end residues are part of each CDR3. The order of the fields is CDR3 length, D gene, V gene, J gene, clone size, CDR3 protein, CDR3 DNA. The D gene is left open where the match is weak. The listing skips clone size in some rows; elsewhere it reads once, few, many or a size class.

16	TRBD2	TRBV25-1	TRBJ2-3	.	CASSEGTSVSTDTQYF	TGTGCCAGCAGTGAAGGGACTAGCGTAAGCACAGATACGCAGTATTTT
14	TRBD2	TRBV7-2	TRBJ2-7	.	CASSRGGNSYEQYF	TGTGCCAGCAGCCGGGGGGGGAACTCCTACGAGCAGTACTTC
18	.	TRBV3-1/TRBV3-2	TRBJ1-6	.	CASSAPISERRYNSPLHF	TGTGCCAGCAGCGCTCCAATTTCGGAGCGGCGCTATAATTCACCCCTCCACTTT
15	.	TRBV19	TRBJ1-1	once	CASSISGAVGTEAFF	TGTGCCAGTAGTATCTCAGGGGCTGTGGGCACTGAAGCTTTCTTT
15	TRBD2	TRBV7-7	TRBJ2-3	.	CASSLSGSFADTQYF	TGTGCCAGCAGCCTTAGCGGGAGTTTTGCAGATACGCAGTATTTT
16	TRBD1	TRBV2	TRBJ1-2	once	CASSLRDRGANYGYTF	TGTGCCAGCAGTCTCCGGGACAGGGGAGCTAACTATGGCTACACCTTC
17	TRBD2	TRBV18	TRBJ2-3	.	CASSPIRTSGGTDTQYF	TGTGCCAGCTCACCAATCCGGACTAGCGGGGGCACAGATACGCAGTATTTT
16	.	TRBV7-9	TRBJ1-1	once	CASSLAGAGVGAEAFF	TGTGCCAGCAGCTTAGCCGGGGCGGGGGTAGGGGCTGAAGCTTTCTTT
14	.	TRBV11-2	TRBJ1-1	.	CASSLGRTNTEAFF	TGTGCCAGCAGCTTAGGCAGGACTAACACTGAAGCTTTCTTT
13	.	TRBV29-1	TRBJ1-1	few	CSVIRRAHTEAFF	TGCAGCGTTATTAGGAGGGCGCACACTGAAGCTTTCTTT
13	.	TRBV30	TRBJ1-5	.	CAWSGGGNQPQHF	TGTGCCTGGAGTGGGGGAGGCAATCAGCCCCAGCATTTT
14	TRBD2	TRBV19	TRBJ2-1	.	CASSMSRGENEQFF	TGTGCCAGTAGTATGAGCCGGGGGGAGAATGAGCAGTTCTTC
16	.	TRBV18	TRBJ1-2	.	CASSPPMGLANYGYTF	TGTGCCAGCTCACCACCGATGGGTCTAGCTAACTATGGCTACACCTTC
15	.	TRBV28	TRBJ2-7	once	CASCRRDRLSYEQYF	TGTGCCAGCTGCCGGCGAGACAGGCTCTCCTACGAGCAGTACTTC
15	.	TRBV5-1	TRBJ2-7	.	CASSSQGGKLSEQYF	TGCGCCAGCAGCTCACAGGGGGGGAAGCTAAGCGAGCAGTACTTC
17	.	TRBV7-3	TRBJ2-3	once	CASSLVGGQPQAYTQYF	TGTGCCAGCAGCTTAGTCGGGGGACAGCCTCAGGCCTATACGCAGTATTTT
15	.	TRBV7-2	TRBJ2-6	.	CASSLFSGGANVLTF	TGTGCCAGCAGCTTATTTTCAGGCGGGGCCAACGTCCTGACTTTC
14	TRBD1	TRBV5-1	TRBJ1-4	.	CASSQTGDEEKLFF	TGCGCCAGCAGCCAGACAGGGGACGAGGAAAAACTGTTTTTT
16	TRBD1	TRBV10-1	TRBJ2-7	.	CASSDAGQGARNEQYF	TGCGCCAGCAGTGATGCGGGACAGGGGGCGCGCAACGAGCAGTACTTC
12	.	TRBV5-1	TRBJ2-5	.	CASSLSVETQYF	TGCGCCAGCAGCCTGTCGGTGGAGACCCAGTACTTC
16	.	TRBV18	TRBJ2-7	.	CASSPPGGGRLSEQYF	TGTGCCAGCTCACCCCCTGGGGGCGGGAGACTCTCCGAGCAGTACTTC
12	.	TRBV2	TRBJ1-2	once	CASGEGFYGYTF	TGTGCCAGCGGGGAGGGGTTCTATGGCTACACCTTC
14	TRBD1	TRBV27	TRBJ1-2	.	CASSLQGQGDGYTF	TGTGCCAGCAGTCTCCAAGGACAGGGCGATGGCTACACCTTC
12	.	TRBV10-3	TRBJ1-2	.	CAISEGSYGYTF	TGTGCCATCAGTGAAGGGAGCTATGGCTACACCTTC
14	TRBD1	TRBV11-2	TRBJ1-1	once	CASSPQGASTEAFF	TGTGCCAGCAGCCCGCAGGGGGCTAGCACTGAAGCTTTCTTT
16	TRBD1	TRBV6-1	TRBJ1-6	few	CASSGGQGQYNSPLHF	TGTGCCAGCAGTGGCGGACAGGGCCAATATAATTCACCCCTCCACTTT
15	TRBD1	TRBV27	TRBJ2-7	.	CASSLSGTGHYEQYF	TGTGCCAGCAGTTTATCGGGGACAGGCCACTACGAGCAGTACTTC
14	.	TRBV30	TRBJ2-4	.	CAWSPSGTKNIQYF	TGTGCCTGGAGTCCTTCCGGGACAAAAAACATTCAGTACTTC
16	TRBD2	TRBV3-1/TRBV3-2	TRBJ2-2	.	CASSQGLAGLTGELFF	TGTGCCAGCAGCCAAGGACTAGCGGGACTCACCGGGGAGCTGTTTTTT
15	TRBD1	TRBV6-5	TRBJ2-1	.	CASSRTGTGVNEQFF	TGTGCCAGCAGTCGAACCGGGACAGGGGTAAATGAGCAGTTCTTC
18	TRBD2	TRBV5-4	TRBJ2-1	.	CASSSPLSSGRSYNEQFF	TGTGCCAGCAGCTCACCCCTCTCTAGCGGGAGGTCCTACAATGAGCAGTTCTTC
15	TRBD1	TRBV18	TRBJ1-2	.	CASSPNRDRGDGYTF	TGTGCCAGCTCACCGAACCGGGACAGGGGTGATGGCTACACCTTC
14	.	TRBV19	TRBJ1-3	once	CASMGSGTGNTIYF	TGTGCCAGTATGGGTTCGGGAACTGGAAACACCATATATTTT
12	.	TRBV29-1	TRBJ2-7	.	CSVGEGYYEQYF	TGCAGCGTTGGTGAGGGATACTACGAGCAGTACTTC
13	.	TRBV5-1	TRBJ2-5	.	CASSSQAPETQYF	TGCGCCAGCAGCTCGCAAGCCCCAGAGACCCAGTACTTC
13	TRBD1	TRBV6-5	TRBJ2-5	.	CASSLTGEETQYF	TGTGCCAGCAGTTTGACAGGGGAAGAGACCCAGTACTTC
15	.	TRBV5-1	TRBJ1-6	.	CASTVDSFYNSPLHF	TGCGCCAGCACGGTGGACAGCTTCTATAATTCACCCCTCCACTTT
12	TRBD1	TRBV6-6	TRBJ2-7	.	CASSEGAREQYF	TGTGCCAGCAGCGAGGGGGCGCGGGAGCAGTACTTC
12	TRBD1	TRBV3-1/TRBV3-2	TRBJ1-1	once	CASSQGQGRAFF	TGTGCCAGCAGCCAGGGACAGGGGAGGGCTTTCTTT
14	.	TRBV7-2	TRBJ2-1	.	CASSLGPSAQEQFF	TGTGCCAGCAGCTTAGGGCCTAGCGCCCAGGAGCAGTTCTTC
13	.	TRBV28	TRBJ2-7	.	CASSFEDFYEQYF	TGTGCCAGCAGTTTTGAGGATTTCTACGAGCAGTACTTC
18	TRBD2	TRBV24-1	TRBJ2-1	.	CATSDGTSGKWGYNEQFF	TGTGCCACCAGTGACGGGACTAGCGGGAAGTGGGGTTACAATGAGCAGTTCTTC
15	.	TRBV11-3	TRBJ2-2	few	CASSATTGNTGELFF	TGTGCCAGCAGCGCAACGACAGGGAACACCGGGGAGCTGTTTTTT
17	.	TRBV7-9	TRBJ1-3	.	CASSRNSRASSGNTIYF	TGTGCCAGCAGCCGTAACTCCAGGGCCAGCTCTGGAAACACCATATATTTT
14	.	TRBV29-1	TRBJ1-2	.	CSVRRDGGAYGYTF	TGCAGCGTTAGGAGGGACGGTGGGGCCTATGGCTACACCTTC
16	.	TRBV9	TRBJ2-1	.	CASSGLLLSSYNEQFF	TGTGCCAGCAGCGGGTTGCTCCTAAGCTCCTACAATGAGCAGTTCTTC
16	.	TRBV6-1	TRBJ2-3	.	CASSEPTRRLTDTQYF	TGTGCCAGCAGTGAACCGACCAGACGACTCACAGATACGCAGTATTTT
16	.	TRBV18	TRBJ2-1	.	CASSRTRGQTYNEQFF	TGTGCCAGCTCACGCACGCGGGGCCAGACTTACAATGAGCAGTTCTTC
12	.	TRBV2	TRBJ1-2	.	CASTGGGYGYTF	TGTGCCAGCACGGGGGGCGGCTATGGCTACACCTTC
15	TRBD1	TRBV6-6	TRBJ2-1	.	CASSPGQGARNEQFF	TGTGCCAGCAGTCCGGGACAGGGGGCGCGAAATGAGCAGTTCTTC
16	TRBD1	TRBV2	TRBJ2-4	.	CASSGLWDRALNIQYF	TGTGCCAGCAGCGGCCTGTGGGACAGGGCATTAAACATTCAGTACTTC
14	.	TRBV6-5	TRBJ1-3	.	CASSPTDSGNTIYF	TGTGCCAGCAGTCCGACAGACTCTGGAAACACCATATATTTT
16	.	TRBV3-1/TRBV3-2	TRBJ2-2	.	CASSIRRAGAAGELFF	TGTGCCAGCAGCATCAGGAGAGCGGGCGCCGCCGGGGAGCTGTTTTTT
12	.	TRBV6-5	TRBJ1-2	.	CASSLVTYGYTF	TGTGCCAGCTCACTTGTTACCTATGGCTACACCTTC
15	TRBD1	TRBV6-2/TRBV6-3	TRBJ1-5	.	CASSSRQGVSQPQHF	TGTGCCAGCAGTTCTCGACAGGGGGTTAGTCAGCCCCAGCATTTT
15	.	TRBV27	TRBJ1-1	.	CASSLSAGQNTEAFF	TGTGCCAGCAGTTTATCCGCAGGACAAAACACTGAAGCTTTCTTT
15	.	TRBV21-1	TRBJ2-7	.	CASSKGPQNPYEQYF	TGTGCCAGCAGCAAAGGTCCTCAGAATCCCTACGAGCAGTACTTC
12	TRBD2	TRBV6-5	TRBJ2-1	.	CASRRGYNEQFF	TGTGCCAGCCGGCGGGGGTACAATGAGCAGTTCTTC
16	TRBD2	TRBV2	TRBJ2-5	.	CASSEGLAGDRKTQYF	TGTGCCAGCAGTGAAGGGTTAGCGGGAGACCGAAAGACCCAGTACTTC